The 8 T cell receptor beta chains listed next were all sequenced from one sample in a study of ipilimumab plus nivolumab after autologous stem cell transplantation. Clones were sequenced by immunoSEQ multiplex PCR, and TCRdb holds only the in-frame ones, with some missing. This table has 15,000 to 20,000 clones, 81% appearing once. The sample was PBMCs, taken in a trial of ipilimumab plus nivolumab as post-transplant consolidation. All receptors derive from a male donor with diffuse large B-cell lymphoma.

The chain links TRBV10-3 to TRBJ1-1, with D possibly matching TRBD1 (5 bases). Germline V CDR1 and CDR2: ENHRY, SYGVKD. The germline V and J ends were trimmed by 3 bases and 1 base, with 15 bases remaining between them. CDR3 size: 16 residues. The CDR3 sequence is CAISDFVQGPNTEAFF. The CDR3 bases are TGTGCCATCAGTGATTTTGTTCAGGGCCCGAACACTGAAGCTTTCTTT.

This chain uses TRBV14 with TRBJ2-1; D call uncertain. Trimming pared 4 bases from V and 3 bases from J, leaving 4 bases between. The CDR3 runs to 12 residues. Germline CDR1 SGHDN, CDR2 FVKESK. As DNA, the CDR3 is TGTGCCAGCAGCCGCTACTACAATGAGCAGTTCTTC. Translation: CASSRYYNEQFF. Using reference TRBV14 and TRBJ2-1 for the parts outside the CDR3, the full variable domain is EAGVTQFPSHSVIEKGQTVTLRCDPISGHDNLYWYRRVMGKEIKFLLHFVKESKQDESGMPNNRFLAERTGGTYSTLKVQPAELEDSGVYFCASSRYYNEQFFGPGTRLTVL.

The chain joins TRBV4-1 to TRBJ1-4, with D perhaps matching TRBD1 (5 bases). This CDR3 is built from 14 residues. Germline CDR1 and CDR2: MGHRA and YSYEKL. Trimming took 1 base from V and 6 from J, leaving 9 bases between them. The CDR3 sequence is CASSQADSYEKLFF. CDR3 bases: TGCGCCAGCAGCCAAGCCGACAGTTATGAAAAACTGTTTTTT.

The rearrangement joins TRBV19 to TRBJ1-1, with D hard to call. The length of the CDR3 is 15 residues. Germline V lookup: CDR1 LNHDA, CDR2 SQIVND (reference sequence). With 5 bases removed from V and 11 bases from J, the gap between germline ends came to 24 bases. The CDR3 region has the DNA TGTGCCAGTAGTCCCCCCGCCGCAACCCCCGTGGGGGCTTTCTTT. Protein product: CASSPPAATPVGAFF.

V and J are TRBV19 and TRBJ2-3; D gene unclear. Trimming left V 10 bases short and J 0 bases short, with 14 bases between. In germline, CDR1 is LNHDA, CDR2 SQIVND (reference sequence). This CDR3 has 14 residues. The CDR3 DNA sequence: TGTGCCACCCGGTTTCGGGCTAGCACAGATACGCAGTATTTT. Its protein is CATRFRASTDTQYF.

The CDR3 DNA reads as TGTGCCAGCAGCCAAGATGGAAATCAGCCCCAGCATTTT. This gives the protein CASSQDGNQPQHF. The chain is built from TRBV7-3 and TRBJ1-5; no firm D call. This CDR3 comprises 13 residues. Trimming cost V 5 bases and J 4 bases, with 9 bases left between them. Germline V gene data show CDR1 as SGHTA and CDR2 as FQGTGA.

The V gene is TRBV21-1, the J gene TRBJ2-3; the DNA was not used to check the table's D call, TRBD2. TRBV21-1 is a listed pseudogene. The CDR3 extends over 18 amino acids. The CDR3 region has the DNA TGTGCCAGCAGCCCAATTGGAGGGACTAGCTTATACACAGATACGCAGTATTTT. It specifies CASSPIGGTSLYTDTQYF.

This clone came up a few times. The chain couples TRBV10-3 to TRBJ2-3; 11 nucleotides align to TRBD2. The J segment lost 0 bases and the V segment lost 4 bases, leaving 6 bases of the junction unmatched. CDR3 length: 17 residues. The germline V gene has CDR1 ENHRY and CDR2 SYGVKD. The CDR3: CAISVTLAGGSTDTQYF. For the CDR3, the DNA is TGTGCCATCAGTGTAACCCTAGCGGGGGGTAGCACAGATACGCAGTATTTT.